This T cell receptor beta chain was found in a study of cytomegalovirus exposure and HLA in healthy donors. Study observations and caveats: Fewer N-insertions than the approximately 700-donor mean were reportedly shown by an Asian-associated ancestry cluster in a later analysis. Association with HLA alleles at 0.05 false discovery rate was found for approximately 18,000 TCR beta sequences in a later analysis.

Trimming shortened V by 3 bases and J by 3 bases, and 11 bases separated the two germline ends. This CDR3 is 14 amino acids long. From germline, CDR1 is SGHKS and CDR2 YYEKEE (reference sequence). Both 60 Vbeta primers and 13 Jbeta primers went into the PCR. The protocol was immunoSEQ multiplex PCR, while the TCRdb copy is restricted to in-frame clones and leaves out a portion. The sample carries under 200,000 clones, less than 80% recorded once. In the case of this clone: Its specificity is unknown.

The material sequenced was PBMCs. This TCR was sampled from a man in his forties in good health and CMV-seronegative. This chain connects TRBV5-5 to TRBJ2-3, with D perhaps matching TRBD2 (6 bases). The CDR3 sequence is CASSSSGTTDTQYF. The CDR3 bases are TGTGCCAGCAGCTCCTCAGGGACTACAGATACGCAGTATTTT.